Described below is a single T cell receptor (beta chain) sequence and its context. Its specificity is not known. The data belong to a study of beta chain features in type 1 diabetes. Overall study findings and caveats: The naive, central memory and Treg TCRB repertoires showed an apparent similarity that was greater among patients than among healthy donors. Type 1 diabetes patients had VDJ junctions that carried fewer insertions and more deletions.

Of the isolated RNA, all was reverse transcribed, and so the sequenced material was expressed TCRB transcripts. There were about 3.6 million reads on average in the naive, central memory and regulatory T cell samples. Sequencing was performed with immunoSEQ multiplex PCR; in TCRdb, only in-frame clones are kept and a portion is missing. Of 620,000 or so clones listed, roughly a sixth were seen once; the top ten hold approximately 0.093%. J was trimmed by 4 bases and V by 4 bases; bases with no gene match: 5. The CDR3 has 14 amino acids. Germline CDR1 reads SQVTM; CDR2 reads ANQGSEA. The chain combines TRBV29-1 with TRBJ1-5, with 9 bases that match TRBD1. This receptor was identified in a man younger than 35 in good health. The specimen sequenced was naive CD4+ T cells from blood. The CDR3 is CSVVGDRENQPQHF. Here the CDR3 DNA reads TGCAGCGTTGTAGGGGACAGGGAGAATCAGCCCCAGCATTTT.